This TCR beta chain was sequenced during a study of T-cell reconstitution after alpha-beta-depleted transplantation in children. Study observations and caveats: Surviving recipient T cells and thymic progenitors underlay high day-60 TCRbeta diversity in some patients. T-cell counts and diversity were attributed mostly to newly produced T cells one year after transplant. Expanded graft clones numbering several hundred reportedly gave rise to alpha-beta T cells about two months after transplant.

The TCRbeta library incorporated unique molecular identifiers. MiXCR, applied by TCRdb to the PCR reads, yields one record per CDR3 protein. The sample records around 210,000 distinct CDR3 sequences, around 7% being singletons. This clonotype turned up a few times. Its specificity is not known. This receptor was obtained from a boy aged 2 to 10 with acute lymphoblastic leukemia, due to receive a stem cell transplant. Material: PBMCs, obtained before TCRalphabeta/CD19-depleted stem cell transplant.

CDR3 DNA: TGTGCCAGCAGCTTAGGGCCTGGCCTAGCCGTGGGGGAGCAGTACTTC. Encoded protein: CASSLGPGLAVGEQYF. The chain uses TRBV7-2 and TRBJ2-7, with a possible D match to TRBD2 (5 bases). Trimming shortened V by 1 base and J by 7 bases, and 20 bases separated the two germline ends. The CDR3 has 16 residues. Germline V gene data show CDR1 as SGHTA and CDR2 as FQGNSA.